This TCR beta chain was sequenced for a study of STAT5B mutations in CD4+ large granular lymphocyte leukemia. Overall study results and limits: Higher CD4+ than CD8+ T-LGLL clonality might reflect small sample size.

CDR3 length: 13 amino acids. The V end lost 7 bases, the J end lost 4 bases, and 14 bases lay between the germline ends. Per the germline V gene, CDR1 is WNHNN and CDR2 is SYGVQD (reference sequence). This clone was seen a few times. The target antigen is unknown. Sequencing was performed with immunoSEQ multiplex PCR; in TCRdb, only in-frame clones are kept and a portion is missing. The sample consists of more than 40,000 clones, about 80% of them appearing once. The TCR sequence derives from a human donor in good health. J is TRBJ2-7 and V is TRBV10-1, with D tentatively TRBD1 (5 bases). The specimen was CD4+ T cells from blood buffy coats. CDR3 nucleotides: TGCGCCAGCATCCCCAGGGTCAGATACGAGCAGTACTTC. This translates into CASIPRVRYEQYF.